This TCR beta chain was sequenced in a study of cytomegalovirus exposure and HLA in healthy donors. The CDR3 sequence is 14 residues long. Germline V gene lookup returns CDR1 MDHEN and CDR2 SYDVKM. Trimming removed 8 bases from V and 8 bases from J, with 18 bases in between. It was with 60 Vbeta and 13 Jbeta primers that the PCR ran. The data were produced by immunoSEQ multiplex PCR, yet TCRdb's version contains in-frame clones alone and is incomplete. This sample has tens of thousands of clones; around 62% occur once, and the top ten carry under 4.5%. The sample taken for sequencing was PBMCs. The receptor was isolated from a male donor in good health and CMV-seropositive. V and J are TRBV28 and TRBJ1-4; tentative D call: TRBD1 (5 bases). The CDR3 protein is CASSPGQGWEKLFF. CDR3 nucleotide sequence: TGTGCCAGCTCCCCCGGGCAGGGTTGGGAAAAACTGTTTTTT.